This TCR beta chain is from a study of CD8 T cells in ankylosing spondylitis. Broader study findings: Disease-linked clones, CD8+, were relatively rare in peripheral blood. A subset of motif variants has previously been described in the synovial fluid and blood of reactive arthritis. Ankylosing spondylitis blood appeared to carry a characteristic TCR beta motif of fewer than 10 highly homologous variants. Disease-linked clones reportedly concentrated significantly in matched ankylosing spondylitis synovial fluid.

Quantitative 5'-RACE with molecular barcodes was used to make the TCR beta libraries. TCRdb used MiXCR to reprocess the 5' RACE reads, holding one entry per CDR3 protein. The table has 700,000 to 850,000 distinct CDR3 sequences, 12% seen once. To note about this clonotype: Antigen unknown.

This CDR3 region has 16 residues. V was cut by 0 bases and J by 0 bases, with 9 bases left in between. The germline CDR1 and CDR2 sequences are SGHTA and FQGNSA. This sequence joins TRBV7-2 and TRBJ2-1; D gene ambiguous. Sequencing used blood, either unsorted or a sorted T cell fraction (not recorded which). The TCR comes from a male donor with ankylosing spondylitis. CDR3 in amino acids: CASSLALGASYNEQFF. The CDR3, as DNA: TGTGCCAGCAGCTTAGCGCTGGGCGCCTCCTACAATGAGCAGTTCTTC.